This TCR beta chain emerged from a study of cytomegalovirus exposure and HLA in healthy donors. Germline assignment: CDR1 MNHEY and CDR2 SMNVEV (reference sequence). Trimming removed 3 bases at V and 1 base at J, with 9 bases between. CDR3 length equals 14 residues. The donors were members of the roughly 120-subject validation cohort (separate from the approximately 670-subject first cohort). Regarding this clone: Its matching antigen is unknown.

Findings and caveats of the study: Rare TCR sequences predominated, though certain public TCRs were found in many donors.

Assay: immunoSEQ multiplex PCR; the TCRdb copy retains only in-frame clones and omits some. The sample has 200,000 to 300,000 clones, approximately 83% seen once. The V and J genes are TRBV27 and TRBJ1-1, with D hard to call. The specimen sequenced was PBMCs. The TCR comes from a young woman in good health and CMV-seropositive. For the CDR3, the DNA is TGTGCCAGCAGTTTTGGAGGGTCGAACACTGAAGCTTTCTTT. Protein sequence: CASSFGGSNTEAFF.